The source of this T cell receptor (beta chain) is a study of T cells in Graves' hyperthyroidism and ophthalmopathy. Whole-study results and caveats: Median prediction lead before ophthalmopathy onset was 6.5 to 7 months with the model.

The sample holds a few counts of this clonotype. Its specificity is not known. Uncontrolled infections, other autoimmune diseases, pregnancy or lactation led to exclusion of patients. Germline V CDR1 and CDR2: KGHSH, LQKENI. This CDR3 is 17 amino acids long. V was cut by 4 bases and J by 6 bases, with 21 bases left in between. Amplified TCR beta CDR3 regions derived from RNA transcripts. The primer set for the first-round RT-PCR of the TCR CDR3 was HTBI. TCRdb reanalysed the multiplex PCR reads using MiXCR and keeps one entry per CDR3 protein. Among about 350,000 distinct CDR3 sequences listed, over 11% were seen once.

The sequence derives from a young woman with Graves' hyperthyroidism. The sample taken for sequencing was blood. The chain combines TRBV18 with TRBJ1-4; D perhaps matches TRBD1 (5 bases). The CDR3 sequence is CASSRGLMRGPYEKLFF. CDR3 bases: TGTGCCAGCTCACGAGGCCTCATGAGGGGTCCGTATGAAAAACTGTTTTTT.